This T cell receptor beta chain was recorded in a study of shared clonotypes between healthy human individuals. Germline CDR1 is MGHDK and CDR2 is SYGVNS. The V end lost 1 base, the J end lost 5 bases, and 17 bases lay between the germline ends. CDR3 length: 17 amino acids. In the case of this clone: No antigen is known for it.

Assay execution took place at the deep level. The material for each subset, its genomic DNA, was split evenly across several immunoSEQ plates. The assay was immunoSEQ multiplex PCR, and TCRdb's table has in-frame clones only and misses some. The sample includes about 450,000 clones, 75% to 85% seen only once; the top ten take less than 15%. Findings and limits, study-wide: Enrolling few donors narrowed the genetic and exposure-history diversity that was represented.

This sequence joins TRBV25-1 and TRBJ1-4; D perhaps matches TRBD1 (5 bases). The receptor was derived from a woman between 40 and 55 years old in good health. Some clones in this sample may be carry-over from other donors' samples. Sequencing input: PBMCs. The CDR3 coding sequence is TGTGCCAGCAGTGAATGGGCCCGGGGCACGACCAATGAAAAACTGTTTTTT. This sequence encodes CASSEWARGTTNEKLFF.